These 30 T cell receptor beta chains were all obtained from the same sample, sequenced in a study of PD-1 blockade in classical Hodgkin lymphoma. The protocol was immunoSEQ multiplex PCR, while the TCRdb copy is restricted to in-frame clones and leaves out a portion. Of roughly 7,200 clones listed, 70% to 80% are singletons. All patients relapsed after autologous stem cell transplantation, and brentuximab vedotin exposure varied. By magnetic negative selection, CD4+ T cells were purified from thawed PBMCs. Sample: CD4+ T cells from blood, taken at baseline. These TCRs come from a human donor with classical Hodgkin lymphoma.

This clone was seen just once. The chain is built from TRBV25-1 and TRBJ2-5, with TRBD2 matching over 12 bases. CDR1 is MGHDK and CDR2 is SYGVNS in the germline V gene. Trimming cost V 4 bases and J 5 bases; bases outside gene matches: 14. The CDR3 is 18 amino acids. This CDR3 is CASSAPPSGGAGEETQYF. In DNA, the CDR3 is TGTGCCAGCAGTGCCCCCCCTAGCGGGGGGGCCGGTGAGGAGACCCAGTACTTC.

J is TRBJ2-1 and V is TRBV6-6; TRBD1 aligns across 8 bases. CDR3 length equals 13 residues. V lost 7 bases and J lost 4; bases outside the gene matches: 3. Germline V gene data show CDR1 as MNHNY and CDR2 as SVGAGI (reference sequence). The DNA for the CDR3 is TGTGCCAGCAAGGGACAGGTGTACAATGAGCAGTTCTTC. Amino acid sequence: CASKGQVYNEQFF.

V usage is TRBV4-1 and J usage is TRBJ1-1; D perhaps matches TRBD1 (5 bases). The V end lost 6 bases, the J end lost 0 bases, and 14 bases lay between the germline ends. The CDR3 consists of 15 residues. The germline CDR1 and CDR2 sequences are MGHRA and YSYEKL. The CDR3 spells CASRRGSIMNTEAFF. CDR3 in DNA: TGCGCCAGCAGAAGGGGCAGCATTATGAACACTGAAGCTTTCTTT.

The chain has TRBV4-2 and TRBJ2-1, with D tentatively TRBD2 (6 bases). Germline CDR1 LGHNA, CDR2 YNFKEQ. Trimming took 1 base from V and 8 from J, leaving 9 bases between them. This CDR3 region has 13 residues. The CDR3 here is CASSQAEGHEQFF. CDR3 bases: TGTGCCAGCAGCCAAGCGGAGGGGCATGAGCAGTTCTTC.

This sequence joins TRBV5-6 and TRBJ2-1; no definite D call. Germline-derived CDR1 and CDR2 are SGHDT and YYEEEE. The V end was cut by 0 bases, the J end by 8 bases, with 18 bases between. The CDR3 contains 16 residues. The CDR3 here is CASSLVSRVYHDEQFF. CDR3 sequence (DNA): TGTGCCAGCAGCTTGGTCTCCCGGGTTTATCATGATGAGCAGTTCTTC.

This clone was seen more than once but under ten times. The genes are TRBV19 and TRBJ2-5; the match to TRBD2 covers 12 bases. Trimming at V came to 3 bases and at J to 5 bases, leaving 10 bases not matched to a gene. In germline, CDR1 is LNHDA, CDR2 SQIVND (reference sequence). The CDR3 length is 17 residues. The CDR3 sequence: CASSILAGGTGGETQYF. CDR3 bases: TGTGCCAGTAGTATTCTAGCGGGAGGGACCGGAGGGGAGACCCAGTACTTC.

V is TRBV19 and J is TRBJ1-2, with D perhaps matching TRBD1 (5 bases). Per germline, CDR1 LNHDA and CDR2 SQIVND (reference sequence). The CDR3 runs to 15 residues. Trimming cost V 7 bases and J 5 bases, with 20 bases left between them. The CDR3 loop is CASNTGHGVDYGYTF. CDR3 sequence (DNA): TGTGCCAGTAATACCGGACACGGGGTGGATTATGGCTACACCTTC.

This chain links TRBV29-1 with TRBJ2-1, with D tentatively TRBD1 (5 bases). CDR3 length: 18 amino acids. V dropped 2 bases and J dropped 0 bases, with 20 bases sitting between them. From germline, CDR1 is SQVTM and CDR2 ANQGSEA. The CDR3 here is CSVEFRVGYLDSYNEQFF. DNA for the CDR3: TGCAGCGTTGAATTCAGGGTGGGTTACCTAGACTCCTACAATGAGCAGTTCTTC.

V gene TRBV7-8 combines with J gene TRBJ1-1, with TRBD1 matching over 7 bases. V was pared by 5 bases and J by 4 bases, with 4 bases of the junction left unmatched. This CDR3 contains 13 residues. The germline gives CDR1 SGHVS, CDR2 FQNEAQ. Here the CDR3 DNA reads TGTGCCAGCAGCAACAGGGGCGGCACTGAAGCTTTCTTT. Amino acid sequence: CASSNRGGTEAFF.

CDR3 coding DNA: TGTGCCAGTAACCCGAGGACAGGGTTTAATCAGCCCCAGCATTTT. Protein sequence: CASNPRTGFNQPQHF. V usage is TRBV19 and J usage is TRBJ1-5; TRBD1 agrees at 8 bases. This CDR3 has 15 amino acids. In germline, CDR1 is LNHDA, CDR2 SQIVND (reference sequence). J gave up 4 bases and V 7 bases, and 9 bases lay outside the gene matches.

The V and J genes are TRBV5-1 and TRBJ2-1; D ambiguous. Per the germline V gene, CDR1 is SGHRS and CDR2 is YFSETQ. With 1 base removed from V and 7 bases from J, the gap between germline ends came to 21 bases. CDR3 length: 17 amino acids. The CDR3 protein is CASSLRPFEQPVNEQFF. The CDR3 DNA sequence: TGCGCCAGCAGCTTGCGCCCTTTTGAGCAACCGGTAAATGAGCAGTTCTTC.

The CDR3 coding sequence is TGTGCCAGTAGTATAGGACAGGCTCTCATCTACGAGCAGTACTTC. Residues: CASSIGQALIYEQYF. The chain is built from TRBV19 and TRBJ2-7; D perhaps matches TRBD1 (6 bases). The ends were cut back, 1 base at V and 3 bases at J, with 13 bases in the middle. CDR3 length: 15 residues. The germline V gene encodes CDR1 LNHDA and CDR2 SQIVND (reference sequence).

The chain combines TRBV5-4 with TRBJ2-1; D may be TRBD1 or TRBD2 (5 bases each). Germline-derived CDR1 and CDR2 are SGHNT and YYREEE (reference sequence). This CDR3 comprises 11 residues. Trimming cost V 7 bases and J 9 bases, with 11 bases left between them. The CDR3 DNA reads TGTGCCAGCTACTACGGGGCTGAGCAGTTCTTC. It is translated as CASYYGAEQFF.

Details on this clone: The junction differs from germline at one of its ends, possibly a read error. The CDR3 DNA is TGTGCTAGCAGCCTATTGCCGGGGCATGAAAAACTGTTTTTT. Residues: CASSLLPGHEKLFF. V is TRBV7-7 and J is TRBJ1-4; tentative D call: TRBD1 (5 bases). CDR1 SSHAT and CDR2 FNYEAQ come from the germline V gene (reference sequence). The CDR3 is made up of 14 amino acids.

This rearrangement joins TRBV28 to TRBJ2-5; 11 bases agree with TRBD2. Losses at the gene ends were 10 bases for V and 4 bases for J; bases not matched to a gene: 14. CDR1 MDHEN and CDR2 SYDVKM come from the germline V gene. This CDR3 has 16 amino acids. CDR3 sequence (DNA): TGTGCCACAGGAAAAGGCCAACTAGCGGGAGTAGAGACCCAGTACTTC. Amino acids: CATGKGQLAGVETQYF.

This rearrangement joins TRBV2 to TRBJ1-1, with D tentatively TRBD1 (6 bases). Trimming cost V 8 bases and J 0 bases, with 13 bases left between them. Germline CDR1 reads SNHLY; CDR2 reads FYNNEI. The CDR3 runs 14 residues. The CDR3 region is CASGGGRMNTEAFF. The CDR3 region has the DNA TGTGCCAGCGGGGGGGGGCGGATGAACACTGAAGCTTTCTTT. The whole variable domain, remainder taken from reference TRBV2 and TRBJ1-1, is EPEVTQTPSHQVTQMGQEVILRCVPISNHLYFYWYRQILGQKVEFLVSFYNNEISEKSEIFDDQFSVERPDGSNFTLKIRSTKLEDSAMYFCASGGGRMNTEAFFGQGTRLTVV.

The rearrangement uses TRBV10-3 and TRBJ1-2; no definite D call. Trimming cost V 6 bases and J 6 bases, with 17 bases left between them. Germline CDR1 is ENHRY and CDR2 is SYGVKD. The CDR3 totals 14 residues. The CDR3 here is CAISDDGYRDGYTF. The DNA for the CDR3 is TGTGCCATCAGCGACGACGGATATCGGGATGGCTACACCTTC.

CDR3 DNA sequence: TGTGCCAGCAGCCCGTCCGGGACTTATCGAAACAATGAGCAGTTCTTC. Its translation: CASSPSGTYRNNEQFF. This sequence joins TRBV7-2 and TRBJ2-1; D might be TRBD2 (6 bases). CDR1 is SGHTA, CDR2 FQGNSA, per germline. V lost 5 bases to trimming and J lost 5 bases, with 19 bases between them. The CDR3 runs to 16 residues.

The J gene is TRBJ2-1, the V gene TRBV27; 7 bases agree with TRBD2. V shed 5 bases and J 3 bases; nucleotides not matched to a gene: 4. The CDR3 spans 14 residues. Germline V gives CDR1 MNHEY, CDR2 SMNVEV (reference sequence). DNA of the CDR3: TGTGCCAGCAGTCGGGAGCGGGGCTACAATGAGCAGTTCTTC. This sequence encodes CASSRERGYNEQFF.

DNA of the CDR3: TGTGCCAGCAGCTTAGCGGCTAGCGGCACCCAAGAGACCCAGTACTTC. This encodes CASSLAASGTQETQYF. This chain connects TRBV7-2 to TRBJ2-5; 7 nucleotides align to TRBD2. This CDR3 is 16 amino acids long. Per the germline V gene, CDR1 is SGHTA and CDR2 is FQGNSA. V was pared by 0 bases and J by 1 base, with 5 bases of the junction left unmatched.

The rearrangement uses TRBV6-5 and TRBJ1-6; D is perhaps TRBD1 (5 bases). V was trimmed by 6 bases and J by 14 bases, leaving 17 bases between them. This CDR3 spans 13 amino acids. Germline values: CDR1 MNHEY, CDR2 SVGAGI. CDR3 bases: TGTGCCAGCAGGGGACCCCTTAATTGGGCCCTCCACTTT. This codes for CASRGPLNWALHF.

The chain links TRBV5-6 to TRBJ2-5; 10 bases agree with TRBD2. V was clipped by 2 bases and J by 5 bases; unmatched bases: 12. Germline V gene sequence: CDR1 SGHDT, CDR2 YYEEEE. The CDR3 loop spans 17 amino acids. The CDR3 spells CASSFRLAGRPVETQYF. The DNA of the CDR3 is TGTGCCAGCAGCTTTAGACTAGCGGGCCGGCCGGTGGAGACCCAGTACTTC.

The V call is TRBV4-2, the J call TRBJ2-1; 12 bases align to TRBD2. The CDR3 length is 17 residues. J lost 4 bases, V lost 4 bases, and 8 bases had no gene match. Germline CDR1 reads LGHNA; CDR2 reads YNFKEQ. CDR3 coding DNA: TGTGCCAGCAGCCTCAGTCCCCTAGCGGGAGGGTACAATGAGCAGTTCTTC. Translating it yields CASSLSPLAGGYNEQFF.

V gene TRBV19 combines with J gene TRBJ1-4, with TRBD1 matching 7 bases. V gave up 7 bases and J gave up 8 bases; unmatched junction bases: 10. The germline CDR1 and CDR2 sequences are LNHDA and SQIVND (reference sequence). This CDR3 spans 14 amino acids. CDR3 coding DNA: TGTGCCAGTACTTCCCGGACAGGCAGAGAAAAACTGTTTTTT. It yields the protein CASTSRTGREKLFF.

The rearrangement uses TRBV11-2 and TRBJ2-4; 9 nucleotides line up with TRBD2. The V gene end was trimmed by 5 bases and the J gene end by 1 base; junction bases not matched to a gene: 9. Germline CDR1 is SGHAT and CDR2 is FQNNGV. This CDR3 is 17 amino acids long. The CDR3, as DNA: TGTGCCAGCAGCCCGATTGGGGCGGGGGGGGCCAAAAACATTCAGTACTTC. As protein: CASSPIGAGGAKNIQYF.

This clone was seen a few times. This sequence joins TRBV5-1 and TRBJ1-2; 9 nucleotides align to TRBD1. The J segment lost 2 bases and the V segment lost 3 bases, leaving 2 bases of the junction unmatched. This CDR3 is 14 amino acids long. Per germline, CDR1 SGHRS and CDR2 YFSETQ. The CDR3 sequence: CASSWGQGNYGYTF. The CDR3 DNA reads TGCGCCAGCAGCTGGGGACAGGGAAACTATGGCTACACCTTC.

This clone appeared a single time. The rearrangement uses TRBV6-1 and TRBJ1-5; a weak D match, TRBD1 (6 bases). CDR3 size: 15 residues. Germline-derived CDR1 and CDR2 are MNHNS and SASEGT. Trimming took 7 bases from V and 0 from J, leaving 13 bases between them. In DNA, the CDR3 is TGTGCCAGCATATCGGGACATCTTAGCAATCAGCCCCAGCATTTT. It codes for CASISGHLSNQPQHF.

This rearrangement joins TRBV11-2 to TRBJ1-2, with TRBD1 matching over 10 bases. Germline loops: CDR1 SGHAT, CDR2 FQNNGV. V shed 3 bases, J shed 8 bases, and the junction held 9 bases outside the gene matches. CDR3 length: 15 residues. The CDR3 protein is CASSFRGTGEGGYTF. In DNA form, the CDR3 reads TGTGCCAGCAGCTTCCGTGGGACAGGGGAAGGCGGCTACACCTTC.

The rearrangement links TRBV19 to TRBJ1-5; D perhaps matches TRBD1 (5 bases). The CDR3 has 19 amino acids. Germline CDR1 LNHDA, CDR2 SQIVND (reference sequence). V lost 5 bases and J 4 bases, leaving 27 bases between the germline ends. Written as DNA, the CDR3 is TGTGCCAGTAGTCGAACCAGGGCCTCCTCCTCCCGGGGGAATCAGCCCCAGCATTTT. Its protein product is CASSRTRASSSRGNQPQHF.

This clone was found a few times. This rearrangement joins TRBV7-9 to TRBJ2-7; D is perhaps TRBD1 (5 bases). V shed 0 bases and J shed 0 bases, with 15 bases lying between them. The CDR3 runs to 17 residues. Germline V gene data show CDR1 as SEHNR and CDR2 as FQNEAQ (reference sequence). The CDR3, as DNA: TGTGCCAGCAGCTTAGCGTTGTCAGGGTCAGACTCCTACGAGCAGTACTTC. It translates to CASSLALSGSDSYEQYF.